This T cell receptor beta chain emerged from a study of T-cell memory formation after mild COVID-19. TCRdb re-called the 5' RACE reads through MiXCR, storing one row per CDR3 protein. The sample consists of approximately 51,000 distinct CDR3 sequences, around 10% of them appearing once. V lost 5 bases and J lost 0; bases outside the gene matches: 4. CDR3 length equals 15 residues. Germline CDR1 DFQATT, CDR2 SNEGSKA (reference sequence). Study-level points and caveats: Of the contracting clones, CD4+ ones lay mainly in CM and EM, and CD8+ ones in EMRA. From day 15 to 85, contracting clones were balanced between CD4 and CD8, whereas later expanders leaned toward CD4+. Cross-reactive memory appears to have joined, as suggested by some responding clones showing up in pre-infection memory.

About this clonotype: Its target is not known.

This TCR derives from an adult woman who had mild COVID-19 (a few samples of this study predate the infection). Cell type and time point are not known. The sample taken for sequencing was PBMCs or a T cell subset sorted from them (not recorded which). The chain recombines TRBV20-1 with TRBJ1-6; 7 positions agree with TRBD1. CDR3 sequence (DNA): TGCAGTGCTGAGGACAGGAGCTCCTATAATTCACCCCTCCACTTT. This gives the protein CSAEDRSSYNSPLHF.